Only a few counts were recorded for the clone carrying this T cell receptor beta chain. Germline CDR1 SGHAT, CDR2 FQNNGV. This CDR3 region has 13 residues. With 5 bases removed from V and 7 bases from J, the gap between germline ends came to 12 bases. The sample comes from a study of identical twins. Unique molecular identifiers were present on the cDNA, and a universal primer site came from template switching. TCRdb re-derived calls from the 5' RACE reads in MiXCR, one entry per CDR3 protein. In the table there are 500,000 to 600,000 distinct CDR3 sequences, approximately 22% of which are singletons. The same sample was also used in a study of T cells expressing NK-cell markers. From that report: Repertoires of TCR beta were obtained from T cells sorted as CD3+CD56+NKG2C+, CD3+CD56+NKG2C- and CD3+CD56-NKG2C+. Seven of the eight sequenced donors were classified as HCMV-seropositive, and one was classified as seronegative.

The sample was CD4+ T cells sorted from blood. This sequence joins TRBV11-2 and TRBJ1-5, with TRBD1 as a possible D gene (5 bases). This receptor was identified in a woman under 30 in good health. CDR3 in amino acids: CASSVRAQQPQHF. The CDR3 DNA reads TGTGCCAGCAGCGTCAGGGCTCAGCAGCCCCAGCATTTT.